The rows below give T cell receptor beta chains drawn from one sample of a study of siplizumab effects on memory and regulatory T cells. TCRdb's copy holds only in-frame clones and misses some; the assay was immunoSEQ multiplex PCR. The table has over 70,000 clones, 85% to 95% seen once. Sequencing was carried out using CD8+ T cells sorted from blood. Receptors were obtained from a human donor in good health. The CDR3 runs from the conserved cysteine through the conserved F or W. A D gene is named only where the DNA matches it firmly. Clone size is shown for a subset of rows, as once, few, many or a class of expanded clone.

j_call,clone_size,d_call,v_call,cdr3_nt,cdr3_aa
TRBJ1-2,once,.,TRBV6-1,TGTGCCAGCAGTGAACACGTGTTGGGGAACTATGGCTACACCTTC,CASSEHVLGNYGYTF
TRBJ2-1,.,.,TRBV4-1,TGCGCCAGCAGCCCTGGACCCTTCAATGAGCAGTTCTTC,CASSPGPFNEQFF
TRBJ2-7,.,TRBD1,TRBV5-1,TGCGCCAGCGGACCGACAGGGGGACACGAGCAGTACTTC,CASGPTGGHEQYF
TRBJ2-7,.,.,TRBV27,TGTGCCAGCAGTTTATCGTTAGGGGGAAACGAGCAGTACTTC,CASSLSLGGNEQYF
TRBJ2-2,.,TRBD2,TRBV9,TGTGCCAGCAGCGTAGCGGGAGGGGCCGGGGAGCTGTTTTTT,CASSVAGGAGELFF
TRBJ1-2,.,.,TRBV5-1,TGCGCCAGCAGCTTGGGTCAGAGTTATGGCTACACCTTC,CASSLGQSYGYTF
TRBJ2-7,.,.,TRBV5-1,TGCGCCAGCAGCGCTCAACAGGGATACGAGCAGTACTTC,CASSAQQGYEQYF
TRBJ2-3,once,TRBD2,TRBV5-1,TGCGCCAGCAGCTTGGCCTCATCAGGACTAGCGGGAGTCGAAGATACGCAGTATTTT,CASSLASSGLAGVEDTQYF
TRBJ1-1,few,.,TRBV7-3,TGTGCCAGCAGCTTAAAGGGGCAGAATGAAGCTTTCTTT,CASSLKGQNEAFF
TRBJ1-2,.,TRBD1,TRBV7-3,TGTGCCAGCTTTAGAACAGGGGAGGGCTACACCTTC,CASFRTGEGYTF
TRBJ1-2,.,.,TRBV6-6,TGTGCCAGCAGTTACTTCGAATCAAAGAACTATGGCTACACCTTC,CASSYFESKNYGYTF
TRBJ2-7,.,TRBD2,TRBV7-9,TGTGCCAGCAGCCCCCCCTCTAGCGGGAGTTACGAGCAGTACTTC,CASSPPSSGSYEQYF
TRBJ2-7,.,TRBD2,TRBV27,TGTGCCACCAGGACTAGCGGGCTCTACGAGCAGTACTTC,CATRTSGLYEQYF
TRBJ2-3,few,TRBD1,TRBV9,TGTGCCAGCAGCTCCGCAGGGGGTGAGAGCACAGATACGCAGTATTTT,CASSSAGGESTDTQYF
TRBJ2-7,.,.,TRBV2,TGTGCCAGCAACCCGGGGCTTGAGCAGTACTTC,CASNPGLEQYF
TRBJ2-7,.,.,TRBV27,TGTGCCAGCAGTTATCGGACTGACTACGAGCAGTACTTC,CASSYRTDYEQYF
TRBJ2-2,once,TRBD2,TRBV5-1,TGCGCCAGCAGCCCGGGACTAGCGGGAGGGCATCTCACCGGGGAGCTGTTTTTT,CASSPGLAGGHLTGELFF
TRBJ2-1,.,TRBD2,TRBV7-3,TGTGCCAGCAGCTTAACCGCTAGCGGGAGGACCGATGAGCAGTTCTTC,CASSLTASGRTDEQFF
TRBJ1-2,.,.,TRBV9,TGTGCCAGCAGCTCAGTGGGGGGCCGTTCCTATGGCTACACCTTC,CASSSVGGRSYGYTF
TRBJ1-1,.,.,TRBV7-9,TGTGCCAGCAGATTCGGGGTGGACACTGAAGCTTTCTTT,CASRFGVDTEAFF
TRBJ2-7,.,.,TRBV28,TGTGCCAGCAGTTTAGTCCAAATGGGAGAGCAGTACTTC,CASSLVQMGEQYF
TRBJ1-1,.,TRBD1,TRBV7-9,TGTGCCAGCAGCCCTCCGACAGGGATCAACACTGAAGCTTTCTTT,CASSPPTGINTEAFF
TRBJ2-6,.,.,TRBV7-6,TGTGCCAGCCAAAGAAGGGACACCCCCGGTGGAGGGGCCAACGTCCTGACTTTC,CASQRRDTPGGGANVLTF